This T cell receptor (beta chain) was sequenced for a study of graft-versus-host responses after intestinal transplantation. Looking at the study overall: Multivisceral, liver-intestinal, or isolated intestinal transplants were received by the recipients.

The CDR3 has 14 residues. The V end lost 3 bases, the J end lost 0 bases, and 9 bases lay between the germline ends. Germline V gives CDR1 SQVTM, CDR2 ANQGSEA. Overall study results and limits: There was an association between peak levels of circulating GvH clones and early post-transplant HvG declines.

Sequencing was performed with immunoSEQ multiplex PCR; in TCRdb, only in-frame clones are kept and a portion is missing. The sample lists around 96,000 clones; approximately 92% were seen once. Turning to this clone: Antigen specificity is unknown.

The specimen was PBMCs, collected 450 to 460 days after intestinal transplant. This sequence originates from a human patient who received an intestinal transplant, so some T cells may come from the graft donor. V and J are TRBV29-1 and TRBJ1-3; D remains unclear. The CDR3 sequence: CSVEGSNSGNTIYF. CDR3 DNA sequence: TGCAGCGTTGAGGGATCGAACTCTGGAAACACCATATATTTT.